The 18 T cell receptor beta chains reported below all come from one sample, sequenced in a study of T cells after yellow fever vaccination (dated by TCRdb to about 2019). The method behind the library was 5' RACE. The reads were generated on an Illumina NovaSeq 6000. TCRdb redid the processing of the public reads, applying fastp at Q25 and MiXCR, and retained in-frame beta chains. One record per CDR3 amino acid sequence lists the most common genes and DNA. The sample records 300,000 or so distinct CDR3 sequences, around 4.1% of which are singletons. The top ten clones comprise around 24% of the sample. The treatment or condition label for this specimen denotes: live attenuated yellow fever vaccine strain. The sample was PBMCs, taken 5 days after the yellow fever booster vaccination. The source of these receptors is a young man who received the YFV17D yellow fever vaccine.

This clonotype was observed a handful of times. The chain uses TRBV7-9 and TRBJ2-7; D perhaps matches TRBD2 (5 bases). Germline V lookup: CDR1 SEHNR, CDR2 FQNEAQ (reference sequence). The ends were cut back, 5 bases at V and 5 bases at J, with 13 bases in the middle. The CDR3 has 13 residues. CDR3 sequence: CASSELVEDEQYF. In DNA form, the CDR3 reads TGTGCCAGCAGCGAACTAGTGGAAGACGAGCAGTACTTC.

This clonotype was counted many times. V gene TRBV20-1 combines with J gene TRBJ2-1, with 7 positions matching TRBD2. The junction had 3 bases not matched to a gene; V was cut back by 0 bases and J by 1 base. CDR1 is DFQATT and CDR2 is SNEGSKA in the germline V gene (reference sequence). There are 15 residues in the CDR3. The CDR3 DNA reads TGCAGTGCTAGAGATCCAGCGGGGTCCTACAATGAGCAGTTCTTC. Encoded protein: CSARDPAGSYNEQFF.

Here the CDR3 reads CASSLEAGGLGYIQYF. For the CDR3, the DNA is TGTGCCAGCAGCTTAGAAGCGGGGGGATTGGGGTACATTCAGTACTTC. V usage is TRBV7-2 and J usage is TRBJ2-4, with TRBD2 matching 9 bases. V was pared by 1 base and J by 8 bases, with 9 bases of the junction left unmatched. CDR3 length equals 16 residues. CDR1 and CDR2 (germline): SGHTA, FQGNSA.

This chain uses TRBV29-1 with TRBJ2-5; weak D call: TRBD1 (6 bases). Germline loops: CDR1 SQVTM, CDR2 ANQGSEA. CDR3 length: 11 amino acids. V lost 8 bases and J lost 2, with 9 bases in between. The CDR3 loop reads CSNRDQETQYF. For the CDR3, the DNA is TGCAGCAACAGGGATCAAGAGACCCAGTACTTC.

The V call is TRBV6-5, the J call TRBJ1-4, with D perhaps TRBD1 (6 bases). Per germline, CDR1 MNHEY and CDR2 SVGAGI. V gave up 6 bases and J gave up 0 bases, with 14 bases separating them. The CDR3 has 16 residues. CDR3 protein: CASRQQGSATNEKLFF. In DNA, the CDR3 is TGTGCCAGCAGACAACAGGGATCCGCAACTAATGAAAAACTGTTTTTT.

Ten or more counts support this clonotype. V and J are TRBV6-1 and TRBJ2-3; 9 nucleotides agree with TRBD2. CDR1 is MNHNS, CDR2 SASEGT, per germline. V lost 0 bases, J lost 7 bases, and 5 bases stayed unmatched. The CDR3 consists of 15 residues. CDR3 loop: CASSEAAGGLYTQYF. CDR3 DNA sequence: TGTGCCAGCAGTGAAGCGGCGGGGGGGCTTTATACGCAGTATTTT.

This clonotype was found many times. The gene calls are TRBV7-9 and TRBJ2-1; TRBD2 matches at 8 bases. CDR3 size: 14 residues. With 8 bases clipped from V and 5 bases from J, the junction kept 8 bases outside the gene matches. CDR1 and CDR2 (germline): SEHNR, FQNEAQ (reference sequence). As DNA, the CDR3 is TGTGCCAGCGCCCCGGGACTAGGTAACAATGAGCAGTTCTTC. It encodes CASAPGLGNNEQFF.

This clonotype showed up many times. The chain employs TRBV5-1 and TRBJ2-1; 8 bases map to TRBD2. Germline values: CDR1 SGHRS, CDR2 YFSETQ. This CDR3 region has 14 residues. Trimming took 6 bases from V and 7 from J; bases not matched to a gene: 9. DNA for the CDR3: TGCGCCAGCAAGGGGCTAGCGGGCCTAAATGAGCAGTTCTTC. This codes for CASKGLAGLNEQFF.

This clonotype was counted ten times or more. J is TRBJ1-1 and V is TRBV7-6; weak D call: TRBD1 (6 bases). The CDR3 extends over 13 amino acids. Looked up from germline, CDR1 is SGHVS and CDR2 is FNYEAQ. V lost 5 bases and J lost 8, with 15 bases in between. As DNA, the CDR3 is TGTGCCAGCAGCGTACAAACAGGGACCGAAGCTTTCTTT. Its translation: CASSVQTGTEAFF.

This clonotype turned up a few times. This chain joins TRBV5-1 and TRBJ1-4, with a tentative D call TRBD1 (5 bases). The germline V gene has CDR1 SGHRS and CDR2 YFSETQ. This CDR3 comprises 15 residues. Trimming cost V 0 bases and J 2 bases, with 8 bases left between them. CDR3 residues: CASSLGGMTNEKLFF. In nucleotides, the CDR3 is TGCGCCAGCAGCTTGGGGGGGATGACTAATGAAAAACTGTTTTTT.

This clonotype was picked up a small number of times. V usage is TRBV7-3 and J usage is TRBJ2-2; 8 nucleotides line up with TRBD1. This CDR3 is 16 amino acids long. V was pared by 4 bases and J by 6 bases, with 10 bases of the junction left unmatched. CDR1 SGHTA and CDR2 FQGTGA come from the germline V gene. The CDR3 reads CASSSRTGSSSGELFF. The CDR3 coding sequence is TGTGCCAGCAGCTCAAGGACAGGGAGTAGCTCCGGGGAGCTGTTTTTT.

This clonotype was detected a few times. The V and J genes are TRBV5-1 and TRBJ2-1, with 7 bases matching TRBD1. This CDR3 region has 15 residues. V shed 0 bases, J shed 3 bases, and the junction held 3 bases outside the gene matches. Germline values: CDR1 SGHRS, CDR2 YFSETQ. CDR3 DNA sequence: TGCGCCAGCAGCTTGGCCCCAGGGGGCTACAATGAGCAGTTCTTC. Protein sequence: CASSLAPGGYNEQFF.

This clonotype has a count of ten or more. The chain combines TRBV5-1 with TRBJ2-5; maybe TRBD1 (6 bases). Trimming stripped 5 bases from V and 2 bases from J, with 10 bases between. CDR1 is SGHRS and CDR2 is YFSETQ in the germline V gene. There are 13 residues in the CDR3. CDR3 sequence reads: CASSGTSQETQYF. The DNA for the CDR3 is TGCGCCAGCAGTGGGACATCACAAGAGACCCAGTACTTC.

The V and J genes are TRBV12-3 or TRBV12-4 and TRBJ2-7; 8 bases align to TRBD2. This CDR3 is 15 amino acids long. The V gene end was trimmed by 6 bases and the J gene end by 2 bases; junction bases not matched to a gene: 9. The CDR3 coding sequence is TGTGCCAGCAGCCCCGCCCCACTAGCGGCCTACGAGCAGTACTTC. Its translation is CASSPAPLAAYEQYF.

Many counts were recorded for this clonotype. This chain links TRBV7-9 with TRBJ2-5, with TRBD2 identical over 7 bases. V shed 5 bases, J shed 2 bases, and the junction held 14 bases outside the gene matches. This CDR3 spans 17 amino acids. The germline gives CDR1 SEHNR, CDR2 FQNEAQ (reference sequence). The CDR3 region has the DNA TGTGCCAGCAGCCCTAGAGGAGGGAGGGGCTTTCAAGAGACCCAGTACTTC. The encoded protein is CASSPRGGRGFQETQYF.

Details on this clonotype: Relative to the germline gene, one junction end is altered; a read error may explain this. The chain employs TRBV24-1 and TRBJ1-1, with D tentatively TRBD1 (6 bases). The CDR3 has 13 amino acids. Germline V gene sequence: CDR1 KGHDR, CDR2 SFDVKD. Here the CDR3 DNA reads TGTGCCACCAGTCGAGGGGGAGGGACTGAAGCTTACTTT. Encoded protein: CATSRGGGTEAYF.

This clonotype was detected many times. The V and J genes are TRBV2 and TRBJ1-5; 7 nucleotides line up with TRBD1. Germline V gene sequence: CDR1 SNHLY, CDR2 FYNNEI. V lost 3 bases and J lost 4; bases outside the gene matches: 6. This CDR3 is 15 amino acids long. The chain's CDR3 is CASSDTQGWNQPQHF. CDR3 coding DNA: TGTGCCAGCAGTGACACACAGGGGTGGAATCAGCCCCAGCATTTT.

This clonotype turned up a few times. This sequence joins TRBV7-3 and TRBJ2-3, with 8 nucleotides matching TRBD1. This CDR3 contains 16 residues. Germline V lookup: CDR1 SGHTA, CDR2 FQGTGA. V shed 5 bases and J 5 bases; nucleotides not matched to a gene: 12. CDR3 DNA: TGTGCCAGCAGCGATCTTCCCGGACAGGGATTAGATACGCAGTATTTT. It yields the protein CASSDLPGQGLDTQYF. Full variable domain (missing parts from reference TRBV7-3 and TRBJ2-3): GAGVSQTPSNKVTEKGKYVELRCDPISGHTALYWYRQSLGQGPEFLIYFQGTGAADDSGLPNDRFFAVRPEGSVSTLKIQRTERGDSAVYLCASSDLPGQGLDTQYFGPGTRLTVL.